This T cell receptor beta chain came from a study of early T cells in non-severe SARS-CoV-2 infection. Study background: With bulk RNA from unsorted whole blood as input, sequencing yielded unpaired chains. Whole-study findings and limits: Private and CD4 specificities were missed by VDJdb matching, which favored anti-spike CD8 responses.

The TCR library protocol attached unique molecular identifiers to the individual cDNA molecules. MiXCR was run by TCRdb on the 5' RACE reads, yielding one entry per CDR3 protein. The sample holds about 58,000 distinct CDR3 sequences, 9.5% to 15% seen once. This clonotype was detected only a few times. As yet, its antigen is unknown. This TCR derives from an adult who was a healthcare worker with PCR-confirmed SARS-CoV-2 infection or an uninfected control (not recorded which). The sequencing sample was made of whole blood.

The CDR3 nucleotides are TGTGCCAGCAGCCCCCATCTGGGAGACACTGAAGCTTTCTTT. Protein product: CASSPHLGDTEAFF. The chain combines TRBV14 with TRBJ1-1; unclear D gene. The V gene's germline CDR1 is SGHDN and CDR2 FVKESK. With 4 bases removed from V and 3 bases from J, the gap between germline ends came to 12 bases. This CDR3 has 14 amino acids. The full variable domain, completed using reference TRBV14 and TRBJ1-1, is EAGVTQFPSHSVIEKGQTVTLRCDPISGHDNLYWYRRVMGKEIKFLLHFVKESKQDESGMPNNRFLAERTGGTYSTLKVQPAELEDSGVYFCASSPHLGDTEAFFGQGTRLTVV.